The 9 T cell receptor beta chains below were found in one sample sequenced in a study of T cell changes during pregnancy in multiple sclerosis. Clones were sequenced by immunoSEQ multiplex PCR, and TCRdb holds only the in-frame ones, with some missing. The sample includes fewer than 25,000 clones, around nine tenths of them seen just once. The input for sequencing was CD8+ T cells from peripheral blood mononuclear cells, taken in the third trimester of pregnancy. The receptor source for this set is a female donor in good health, enrolled as a control in a pregnancy study.

This clone was seen a few times. The CDR3 bases are TGTGCCAGCACCAACTACCGGGACAGCTCCTACGAGCAGTACTTC. Protein sequence: CASTNYRDSSYEQYF. The V and J genes are TRBV7-9 and TRBJ2-7; 7 nucleotides agree with TRBD1. Germline V lookup: CDR1 SEHNR, CDR2 FQNEAQ (reference sequence). With V trimmed by 7 bases and J by 0 bases, 9 bases remained unmatched. The CDR3 consists of 15 residues.

In this sample, this clone turned up once. The V gene is TRBV5-4, the J gene TRBJ2-5, with D possibly TRBD2 on 5 matching bases. Per germline, CDR1 SGHNT and CDR2 YYREEE (reference sequence). Trimming took off 2 bases at V and 2 bases at J, with 10 bases between the two ends. The CDR3 covers 14 residues. CDR3 sequence (DNA): TGTGCCAGCAGCTTTCCTGGAGGTCAAGAGACCCAGTACTTC. It is translated as CASSFPGGQETQYF.

The rearrangement links TRBV21-1 to TRBJ2-2; the D call of TRBD2 is as the table states it, not checked on the DNA. TRBV21-1 is classified as a pseudogene. The CDR3 sequence is 18 residues long. DNA of the CDR3: TGTGCCAGCAGCAAAGATTCGACTAGGTGGGAGCGGGACCGGGGAGCTGTTTTT. It is translated as CASSKDSTRWERDRGAVF.

V and J are TRBV6-5 and TRBJ2-5; TRBD2 matches at 9 bases. Germline CDR1 reads MNHEY; CDR2 reads SVGAGI. CDR3 length: 14 amino acids. V shed 2 bases and J 5 bases; nucleotides not matched to a gene: 3. In DNA form, the CDR3 reads TGTGCCAGCAGTTACCGGGCGGGGGGGGAGACCCAGTACTTC. This sequence encodes CASSYRAGGETQYF.

The chain employs TRBV29-1 and TRBJ2-7, with 10 bases aligning to TRBD1. This CDR3 comprises 12 residues. Germline V gene data show CDR1 as SQVTM and CDR2 as ANQGSEA. Trimming took 6 bases from V and 4 from J; bases not matched to a gene: 3. CDR3: CSVRDRGYEQYF. CDR3 bases: TGCAGCGTACGGGACAGGGGTTACGAGCAGTACTTC.

This chain uses TRBV15 with TRBJ2-3; D perhaps matches TRBD2 (7 bases). Germline-derived CDR1 and CDR2 are LNHNV and YYDKDF (reference sequence). This CDR3 is 16 amino acids long. V dropped 5 bases and J dropped 0 bases, with 15 bases sitting between them. CDR3 nucleotides: TGTGCCACCAGCGGGAGGGGGGGGACTAGCACAGATACGCAGTATTTT. Its translation: CATSGRGGTSTDTQYF.

The chain employs TRBV19 and TRBJ2-1, with 8 bases fitting TRBD1. V trimming: 3 bases; J trimming: 5 bases; junction bases outside the gene matches: 6. There are 15 residues in the CDR3. Germline V gene lookup returns CDR1 LNHDA and CDR2 SQIVND (reference sequence). This chain's CDR3 is CASSIATGVDNEQFF. The CDR3 bases are TGTGCCAGTAGTATCGCGACAGGGGTTGACAATGAGCAGTTCTTC. Full variable domain (rest looked up from reference TRBV19 and TRBJ2-1): DGGITQSPKYLFRKEGQNVTLSCEQNLNHDAMYWYRQDPGQGLRLIYYSQIVNDFQKGDIAEGYSVSREKKESFPLTVTSAQKNPTAFYLCASSIATGVDNEQFFGPGTRLTVL.

On this clone: Within the sample, other DNA sequences also encode this same CDR3. The V call is TRBV9, the J call TRBJ2-1; 7 nucleotides agree with TRBD2. Germline assignment: CDR1 SGDLS and CDR2 YYNGEE. The CDR3 length is 15 residues. J gave up 1 base and V 2 bases, and 3 bases lay outside the gene matches. CDR3 nucleotides: TGTGCCAGCAGCGTGGCGGGGGTTTCCTACAATGAGCAGTTCTTC. It encodes CASSVAGVSYNEQFF.

Concerning this clone itself: Compared with germline, one end of the junction differs, possibly owing to a read error. The chain recombines TRBV7-8 with TRBJ1-1; D remains unclear. Germline CDR1 is SGHVS and CDR2 is FQNEAQ. This CDR3 comprises 13 residues. CDR3 in DNA: TGTGCCAGCAACTTAGTGCAGGCCACTGAAGCTTTCTTT. Protein: CASNLVQATEAFF.